This TCR beta chain was captured in a study of OX40 agonist ivuxolimab in advanced cancers. Study overall: While on treatment, patients had intravenous ivuxolimab at 0.01 to 10 mg/kg every 2 weeks. Prior anti-PD-1, anti-PD-L1 or anti-CTLA-4 therapy was allowed; around 40% had some. Study findings and constraints: Average numbers of expanded clones were greater in CD8+ T cells than in CD4+. At 0.1 to 3.0 mg/kg, clonal expansion of CD4+ and CD8+ blood T cells had occurred by week 6.

V was trimmed by 4 bases and J by 7 bases, leaving 14 bases between them. CDR3 length: 13 amino acids. CDR1 is SGHDT, CDR2 YYEEEE, per germline. Produced via immunoSEQ multiplex PCR; TCRdb's table is partial and in-frame only. The sample gives 48,000 or so clones, about 81% of which show up once; 7.3% is in the top ten. Of note for this clone: What it recognizes is unknown.

The TCR comes from an adult with an advanced solid tumor such as melanoma, head and neck, liver or kidney cancer. The starting material was CD4+ or CD8+ T cells sorted from blood, obtained in a trial of the OX40 agonist ivuxolimab. V and J are TRBV5-6 and TRBJ1-2, with D possibly TRBD1 on 5 matching bases. The DNA of the CDR3 is TGTGCCAGCAGCATGGCCGGGGCTGGTGGCTACACCTTC. This translates into CASSMAGAGGYTF. Using reference TRBV5-6 and TRBJ1-2 for the parts outside the CDR3, the full variable domain is DAGVTQSPTHLIKTRGQQVTLRCSPKSGHDTVSWYQQALGQGPQFIFQYYEEEERQRGNFPDRFSGHQFPNYSSELNVNALLLGDSALYLCASSMAGAGGYTFGSGTRLTVV.